The rows below give T cell receptor beta chains drawn from one sample of a study of cytomegalovirus exposure and HLA in healthy donors. Libraries were prepared by immunoSEQ multiplex PCR; TCRdb keeps only in-frame clonotypes and omits some of them. The data show more than 100,000 clones, approximately 66% seen once. Material: PBMCs. These receptors were collected from a woman aged 45 to 65 in good health and CMV-seronegative. The CDR3 runs from the conserved cysteine through the conserved F or W. D genes are given only for firm matches. A clone size is listed for some rows: how often the clone was seen (once, few, many), or a class if it is expanded.

clone size: .; D gene: TRBD2; J gene: TRBJ2-7; V gene: TRBV5-4; CDR3 DNA: TGTGCCAGCAGCTCGGGCGTTCTTAGCGGGCTCTCCGAGCAGTACTTC; CDR3 protein: CASSSGVLSGLSEQYF
clone size: .; D gene: TRBD2; J gene: TRBJ2-7; V gene: TRBV11-2; CDR3 DNA: TGTGCCAGCAGCTTAGATACAGCGGGGGGAGGGGAGCAGTACTTC; CDR3 protein: CASSLDTAGGGEQYF
clone size: .; D gene: .; J gene: TRBJ2-7; V gene: TRBV5-1; CDR3 DNA: TGCGCCAGCAGCTTGAGTCCAGGGTATGACGAGCAGTACTTC; CDR3 protein: CASSLSPGYDEQYF
clone size: few; D gene: TRBD2; J gene: TRBJ2-2; V gene: TRBV4-1; CDR3 DNA: TGCGCCAGCAGCCGCGTGGGGACTAGCGGGGGGGGGACCGGGGAGCTGTTTTTT; CDR3 protein: CASSRVGTSGGGTGELFF
clone size: .; D gene: TRBD1; J gene: TRBJ1-2; V gene: TRBV29-1; CDR3 DNA: TGCAGCGTGGACAGGGGGTCGGCTAACTATGGCTACCCCTTC; CDR3 protein: CSVDRGSANYGYPF
clone size: few; D gene: .; J gene: TRBJ2-1; V gene: TRBV14; CDR3 DNA: TGTGCCAGCAGCCCCCAGAGGCAAGTTGAGCAGTTCTTC; CDR3 protein: CASSPQRQVEQFF
clone size: few; D gene: .; J gene: TRBJ1-4; V gene: TRBV2; CDR3 DNA: TGTGCCAGCAGTTTAATCCGGTATGCAACTAATGAAAAACTGTTTTTT; CDR3 protein: CASSLIRYATNEKLFF
clone size: .; D gene: .; J gene: TRBJ2-1; V gene: TRBV6-6; CDR3 DNA: TGTGCCAGCAGGGACAGCCAGATGTACAATGAGCAGTTCTTC; CDR3 protein: CASRDSQMYNEQFF
clone size: .; D gene: .; J gene: TRBJ2-3; V gene: TRBV2; CDR3 DNA: TGTGCCAGCAGTAAGAGCGTTCTAGCTATGGCCACAGATACGCAGTATTTT; CDR3 protein: CASSKSVLAMATDTQYF
clone size: .; D gene: TRBD1; J gene: TRBJ2-1; V gene: TRBV29-1; CDR3 DNA: TGCAGCGTGACCCGGGACAGGGCGTACAATGAGCAGTTCTTC; CDR3 protein: CSVTRDRAYNEQFF
clone size: few; D gene: .; J gene: TRBJ1-1; V gene: TRBV2; CDR3 DNA: TGTGCCAGCCGCCCCGAGGCTGAAGCTTTCTTT; CDR3 protein: CASRPEAEAFF
clone size: .; D gene: TRBD1; J gene: TRBJ2-7; V gene: TRBV5-1; CDR3 DNA: TGCGCCAGCAGCTTGGGGACAGGCGGAAGCTCCTACGAGCAGTACTTC; CDR3 protein: CASSLGTGGSSYEQYF
clone size: .; D gene: TRBD1; J gene: TRBJ1-2; V gene: TRBV28; CDR3 DNA: TGTGCCAGCAGTCTCCACTCTGACAGGGCATGTGGCTACACCTTC; CDR3 protein: CASSLHSDRACGYTF
clone size: .; D gene: TRBD1; J gene: TRBJ2-7; V gene: TRBV25-1; CDR3 DNA: TGTGCCAGCAGATCAGGGGGCCCTTTCGAGCAGTACTTC; CDR3 protein: CASRSGGPFEQYF
clone size: few; D gene: TRBD1; J gene: TRBJ1-5; V gene: TRBV19; CDR3 DNA: TGTGCCAGTAGTATAGTGGACAGGGGACGGGTTGGCAATCAGCCCCAGCATTTT; CDR3 protein: CASSIVDRGRVGNQPQHF
clone size: .; D gene: .; J gene: TRBJ1-2; V gene: TRBV6-5; CDR3 DNA: TGTGCCAGCAGGCTGACAGAAGCATTCTATGGCTACACCTTC; CDR3 protein: CASRLTEAFYGYTF
clone size: .; D gene: TRBD1; J gene: TRBJ2-1; V gene: TRBV9; CDR3 DNA: TGTGCCAGCAGCCCAGGGGGTAGCGTCGGAACCTACAATGAGCAGTTCTTC; CDR3 protein: CASSPGGSVGTYNEQFF
clone size: .; D gene: .; J gene: TRBJ2-5; V gene: TRBV4-2; CDR3 DNA: TGTGCCAGCAGCCAAGATTGGGGAGAAGAGACCCAGTACTTC; CDR3 protein: CASSQDWGEETQYF
clone size: once; D gene: TRBD2; J gene: TRBJ2-1; V gene: TRBV4-3; CDR3 DNA: TGCGCCAGCAGCCAAGAATCGGGGCTAGCGGGACCCTCATATTACAATGAGCAGTTCTTC; CDR3 protein: CASSQESGLAGPSYYNEQFF
clone size: .; D gene: .; J gene: TRBJ2-5; V gene: TRBV14; CDR3 DNA: TGTGCCAGCAGCCAGTGGCTAGGAGAGACCCAGTACTTC; CDR3 protein: CASSQWLGETQYF
clone size: .; D gene: TRBD2; J gene: TRBJ2-3; V gene: TRBV25-1; CDR3 DNA: TGTGCCACCTCTCGGACTAGCGGGAGAACAGATACGCAGTATTTT; CDR3 protein: CATSRTSGRTDTQYF
clone size: .; D gene: .; J gene: TRBJ2-5; V gene: TRBV7-2; CDR3 DNA: TGTGCCAGCAGCTTAGCCGGGGGAAGCCAAGAGACCCAGTACTTC; CDR3 protein: CASSLAGGSQETQYF
clone size: .; D gene: .; J gene: TRBJ2-2; V gene: TRBV7-8; CDR3 DNA: TGTGCCAGCAGCTTATATAATAGTCCTTTGAACACCGGGGAGCTGTTTTTT; CDR3 protein: CASSLYNSPLNTGELFF
clone size: .; D gene: .; J gene: TRBJ2-1; V gene: TRBV7-9; CDR3 DNA: TGTGCCAGCAGCCCTCCCGGGACCACAGGGTGGAATGAGCAGTTCTTC; CDR3 protein: CASSPPGTTGWNEQFF
clone size: .; D gene: .; J gene: TRBJ2-3; V gene: TRBV5-4; CDR3 DNA: TGTGCCAGCAGGTTCGGCGGCCGTGGAGATACGCAGTATTTT; CDR3 protein: CASRFGGRGDTQYF
clone size: .; D gene: .; J gene: TRBJ1-4; V gene: TRBV19; CDR3 DNA: TGTGCCAGTAGGCTCAAGGGGTATGAAAAACTGTTTTTT; CDR3 protein: CASRLKGYEKLFF
clone size: .; D gene: .; J gene: TRBJ1-5; V gene: TRBV18; CDR3 DNA: TGTGCCAGCTCACCACGTAGTGAGGGCGCCCAGCATTTT; CDR3 protein: CASSPRSEGAQHF
clone size: .; D gene: .; J gene: TRBJ1-1; V gene: TRBV21-1; CDR3 DNA: TGTGCCAGCAGCAACCGTTCGTCCCGGGACAGTGAATACAGGGTTGGGACTGAAGCTTTCTTT; CDR3 protein: CASSNRSSRDSEYRVGTEAFF
clone size: .; D gene: TRBD1; J gene: TRBJ1-5; V gene: TRBV6-1; CDR3 DNA: TGTGCCAGCAGTGAAGCTAGTGAGCGGGACAGGTTGTTTCAGCCCCAGCATTTT; CDR3 protein: CASSEASERDRLFQPQHF
clone size: .; D gene: TRBD2; J gene: TRBJ2-1; V gene: TRBV11-3; CDR3 DNA: TGTGCCAGCAGCGTCGCTGAGGGACTAGCGGGGGGGAGATTAGGCAATGAGCAGTTCTTC; CDR3 protein: CASSVAEGLAGGRLGNEQFF
clone size: few; D gene: .; J gene: TRBJ2-7; V gene: TRBV11-3; CDR3 DNA: TGTGCCAGCAGCCGAACGGGACAACTCTACGAGCAGTACTTC; CDR3 protein: CASSRTGQLYEQYF
clone size: .; D gene: TRBD2; J gene: TRBJ2-1; V gene: TRBV7-3; CDR3 DNA: TGTGCCAGCAGTACTAGCGGGAGGGCCGGCGCCTACAATGAGCAGTTCTTC; CDR3 protein: CASSTSGRAGAYNEQFF
clone size: .; D gene: .; J gene: TRBJ2-1; V gene: TRBV9; CDR3 DNA: TGTGCCAGCAGCCGTATGGGCCTTCTAAAGGACAATGAGCAGTTCTTC; CDR3 protein: CASSRMGLLKDNEQFF
clone size: .; D gene: TRBD1; J gene: TRBJ2-3; V gene: TRBV5-1; CDR3 DNA: TGCGCCAGCAGCTTGGGGACAGGGTGGATCACAGATACGCAGTATTTT; CDR3 protein: CASSLGTGWITDTQYF
clone size: .; D gene: .; J gene: TRBJ2-7; V gene: TRBV18; CDR3 DNA: TGTGCCAGCTCAATGAGGCAGTACTCCTACGAGCAGTACTTC; CDR3 protein: CASSMRQYSYEQYF
clone size: .; D gene: .; J gene: TRBJ1-2; V gene: TRBV7-2; CDR3 DNA: TGTGCCAGCAGCTTCCGACAGTCCGATAACTATGGCTACACCTTC; CDR3 protein: CASSFRQSDNYGYTF
clone size: .; D gene: TRBD1; J gene: TRBJ2-7; V gene: TRBV5-4; CDR3 DNA: TGTGCCAGCAGCACTCGGACAGGGTATGCCTACGAGCAGTACTTC; CDR3 protein: CASSTRTGYAYEQYF
clone size: .; D gene: .; J gene: TRBJ1-1; V gene: TRBV7-2; CDR3 DNA: TGTGCCAGCAGCTTAGGTTGGAGGGGGAACACTGAAGCTTTCTTT; CDR3 protein: CASSLGWRGNTEAFF
clone size: .; D gene: .; J gene: TRBJ1-1; V gene: TRBV5-8; CDR3 DNA: TGTGCCAGCAGCTTACCTGCCAGGGGCACTGAAGCTTTCTTT; CDR3 protein: CASSLPARGTEAFF
clone size: few; D gene: TRBD2; J gene: TRBJ2-1; V gene: TRBV5-4; CDR3 DNA: TGTGCCAGCAGCTTGGGAAGCGGGGTTTCCTACAATGAGCAGTTCTTC; CDR3 protein: CASSLGSGVSYNEQFF
clone size: few; D gene: TRBD1; J gene: TRBJ1-1; V gene: TRBV20-1; CDR3 DNA: TGCAGTGCTAGTGCCGACAGGGTGGCTTTCTTT; CDR3 protein: CSASADRVAFF